This note documents a single T cell receptor (beta chain) sequence. Its target is unknown. The data were obtained in a study of a mutant IDH1 vaccine in newly diagnosed glioma. Study context: Vaccine administration was initiated 4-6 weeks following radiotherapy alone, or with temozolomide cycles.

Repertoires were generated with immunoSEQ multiplex PCR, while TCRdb's copy carries only in-frame clones and drops some. The table lists roughly 60,000 clones, 60% to 75% of them singletons. Study-wide results and caveats: Changes in the top peripheral T cell clonotypes seemingly had no bearing on pseudoprogression.

The time point is: week 35, safety follow-up. The investigators gave 300 ug of mutant IDH1 20-mer peptide in each vaccine dose, together with topical imiquimod. New astrocytomas of WHO grade 3 or 4 that were IDH1-mutant and ATRX-lost were found in the donors. From germline, CDR1 is KGHSH and CDR2 LQKENI. The CDR3 length is 14 residues. Trimming took off 3 bases at V and 0 bases at J, with 7 bases between the two ends. This chain links TRBV18 with TRBJ2-3; D remains ambiguous. The sequencing here drew on PBMCs, taken from a glioma patient whose treatment included an IDH1 peptide vaccine. The sequence was collected from a man aged 45-65 years with glioma. The CDR3 reads CASSPLASTDTQYF. Here the CDR3 DNA reads TGTGCCAGCTCACCCTTAGCTAGCACAGATACGCAGTATTTT.